One sample yielded the 10 T cell receptor beta chains listed below, sequenced in a study of OX40 agonist ivuxolimab in advanced cancers. Receptor libraries were prepared by the immunoSEQ multiplex PCR assay. What TCRdb holds here is the immuneACCESS table cut down to in-frame rearrangements. Part of the clones is not present; checked against another copy, under half of the missing clones reflect an unresolved V gene, and the others are unexplained. The sample table lists roughly 66,000 clones, under 85% of them with a count of one. The ten largest clonotypes hold 2% to 2.5% of the sample. The input for sequencing was CD4+ or CD8+ T cells sorted from blood, taken in a trial of the OX40 agonist ivuxolimab. These receptor sequences come from an adult with an advanced solid tumor such as melanoma, head and neck, liver or kidney cancer.

The V call is TRBV5-8, the J call TRBJ2-7; 12 bases agree with TRBD1. Trimming cost V 3 bases and J 5 bases; bases outside gene matches: 3. Germline V CDR1 and CDR2: SGHTS, YDEGEE. This CDR3 comprises 14 residues. CDR3: CASSWGQGADEQYF. The CDR3 nucleotides read TGTGCCAGCAGCTGGGGACAGGGGGCTGACGAGCAGTACTTC.

This rearrangement joins TRBV6-5 to TRBJ1-3, with D perhaps matching TRBD1 (5 bases). V was trimmed by 5 bases and J by 2 bases, leaving 13 bases between them. Germline V gene sequence: CDR1 MNHEY, CDR2 SVGAGI. CDR3 size: 15 residues. The CDR3 sequence: CASSPLAGPGNTIYF. The CDR3 bases are TGTGCCAGCAGTCCTCTGGCAGGGCCTGGAAACACCATATATTTT.

The rearrangement links TRBV5-1 to TRBJ2-7; 9 nucleotides agree with TRBD1. With 3 bases clipped from V and 0 bases from J, the junction kept 16 bases outside the gene matches. CDR3 size: 19 residues. Germline-derived CDR1 and CDR2 are SGHRS and YFSETQ. This chain's CDR3 is CASSSGPGQGTRSSYEQYF. The CDR3, as DNA: TGCGCCAGCAGCTCGGGGCCGGGACAGGGCACCCGCTCCTCCTACGAGCAGTACTTC.

V and J are TRBV30 and TRBJ1-2, with D unclear. V was cut by 2 bases and J by 0 bases, with 4 bases left in between. The CDR3 runs to 12 residues. Germline lookup yields CDR1 GTSNPN and CDR2 SVGIG (reference sequence). The CDR3 sequence is CAWSKSNYGYTF. CDR3 nucleotides: TGTGCCTGGAGTAAGTCTAACTATGGCTACACCTTC.

V usage is TRBV6-4 and J usage is TRBJ1-2; D perhaps matches TRBD1 (5 bases). CDR3 length: 16 amino acids. V lost 2 bases and J lost 3, with 16 bases in between. Germline values: CDR1 MRHNA, CDR2 SNTAGT. The CDR3, as DNA: TGTGCCAGCAGTGACAAGGGGCAGGGTGGTTACTATGGCTACACCTTC. It translates to CASSDKGQGGYYGYTF.

This clone was picked up a small number of times. The chain has TRBV6-1 and TRBJ1-2; 8 bases match TRBD1. The CDR3 covers 15 residues. After removal of 5 bases from V and 1 base from J, the junction contained 6 bases not matched to a gene. Germline CDR1 MNHNS, CDR2 SASEGT. The CDR3 is CASSSRQGLNYGYTF. DNA of the CDR3: TGTGCCAGCAGTTCCCGACAGGGGCTTAACTATGGCTACACCTTC.

The chain joins TRBV6-5 to TRBJ1-5; perhaps TRBD1 as D (5 bases). Trimming shortened V by 2 bases and J by 5 bases, and 10 bases separated the two germline ends. Germline-derived CDR1 and CDR2 are MNHEY and SVGAGI. This CDR3 contains 14 residues. CDR3 DNA sequence: TGTGCCAGCAGTTACGCCAGGGATTATCAGCCCCAGCATTTT. Residues: CASSYARDYQPQHF.

The genes are TRBV5-1 and TRBJ1-5; tentative D call: TRBD1 (6 bases). The CDR3 length is 14 residues. CDR1 SGHRS and CDR2 YFSETQ come from the germline V gene. Trimming shortened V by 0 bases and J by 6 bases, and 10 bases separated the two germline ends. CDR3: CASSLAGDGQPQHF. The CDR3, as DNA: TGCGCCAGCAGCTTGGCAGGGGATGGTCAGCCCCAGCATTTT. Based on the CDR3 plus reference TRBV5-1 and TRBJ1-5, the full variable domain is KAGVTQTPRYLIKTRGQQVTLSCSPISGHRSVSWYQQTPGQGLQFLFEYFSETQRNKGNFPGRFSGRQFSNSRSEMNVSTLELGDSALYLCASSLAGDGQPQHFGDGTRLSIL.

The chain combines TRBV4-2 with TRBJ2-3; D ambiguous. The CDR3 has 16 residues. Trimming left V 0 bases short and J 3 bases short, with 13 bases between. Per the germline V gene, CDR1 is LGHNA and CDR2 is YNFKEQ. The CDR3 sequence is CASSQEANPRTDTQYF. The CDR3 coding sequence is TGTGCCAGCAGCCAAGAGGCCAACCCGAGGACAGATACGCAGTATTTT.

The CDR3 nucleotides read TGTGCCTGGAGTCCCCGGACTAGCTTTATAGGTCAAGAGACCCAGTACTTC. Amino acids: CAWSPRTSFIGQETQYF. The chain has TRBV30 and TRBJ2-5; the match to TRBD2 covers 8 bases. This CDR3 has 17 residues. Germline lookup yields CDR1 GTSNPN and CDR2 SVGIG (reference sequence). V shed 2 bases, J shed 2 bases, and the junction held 13 bases outside the gene matches.